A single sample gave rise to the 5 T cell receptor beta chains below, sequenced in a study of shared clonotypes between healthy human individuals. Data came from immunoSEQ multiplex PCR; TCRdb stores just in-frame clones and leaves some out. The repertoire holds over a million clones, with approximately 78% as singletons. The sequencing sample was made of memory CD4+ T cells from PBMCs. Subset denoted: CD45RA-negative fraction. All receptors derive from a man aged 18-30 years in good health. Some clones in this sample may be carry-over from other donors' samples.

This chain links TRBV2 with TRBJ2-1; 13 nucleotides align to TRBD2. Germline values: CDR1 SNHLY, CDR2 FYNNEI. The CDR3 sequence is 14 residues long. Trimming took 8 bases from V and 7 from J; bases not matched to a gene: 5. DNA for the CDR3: TGTGCCAGCGTGACTAGCGGGAGGAGGAATGAGCAGTTCTTC. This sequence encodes CASVTSGRRNEQFF.

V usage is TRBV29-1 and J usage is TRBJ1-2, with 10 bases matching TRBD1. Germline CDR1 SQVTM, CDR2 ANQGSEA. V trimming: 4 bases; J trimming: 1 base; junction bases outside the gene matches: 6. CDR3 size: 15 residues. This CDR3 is CSVGGTGESNYGYTF. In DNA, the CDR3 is TGCAGCGTTGGAGGGACAGGGGAGAGTAACTATGGCTACACCTTC.

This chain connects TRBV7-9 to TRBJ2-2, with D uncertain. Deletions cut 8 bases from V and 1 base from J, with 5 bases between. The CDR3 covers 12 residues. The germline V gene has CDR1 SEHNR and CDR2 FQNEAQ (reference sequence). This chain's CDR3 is CASSWNTGELFF. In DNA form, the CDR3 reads TGTGCCAGCTCCTGGAACACCGGGGAGCTGTTTTTT.

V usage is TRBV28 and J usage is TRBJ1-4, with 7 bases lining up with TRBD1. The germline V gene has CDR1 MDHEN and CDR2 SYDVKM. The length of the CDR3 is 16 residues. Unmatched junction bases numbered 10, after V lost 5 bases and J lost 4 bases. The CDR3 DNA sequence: TGTGCCAGCAGTAAGGGGGCTTCCCAACATAATGAAAAACTGTTTTTT. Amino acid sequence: CASSKGASQHNEKLFF.

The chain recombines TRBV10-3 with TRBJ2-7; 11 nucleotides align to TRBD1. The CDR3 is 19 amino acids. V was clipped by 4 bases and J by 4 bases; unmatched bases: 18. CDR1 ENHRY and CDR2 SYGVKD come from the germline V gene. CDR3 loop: CAISGRGTGGVGSGYEQYF. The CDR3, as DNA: TGTGCCATCAGTGGGCGGGGGACAGGGGGAGTAGGATCAGGGTACGAGCAGTACTTC.